This T cell receptor beta chain was sequenced during a study of blood T cell repertoires in COVID-19. In the authors' workflow: Reference gene primers were amplified, and this amplification served to estimate nucleated cell counts. The assay was immunoSEQ multiplex PCR, and TCRdb's table has in-frame clones only and misses some. Clone size and the V and J calls come from that table; the DNA yielded D and trimming. The sample carries about 200,000 clones, roughly 83% recorded once. J was trimmed by 5 bases and V by 5 bases; bases with no gene match: 12. Germline CDR1 is SNHLY and CDR2 is FYNNEI. This CDR3 has 17 residues.

The chain links TRBV2 to TRBJ2-3, with 11 positions matching TRBD2. The sequencing sample was made of peripheral blood. The TCR comes from a woman aged 40 to 50 with COVID-19, enrolled during active disease. CDR3 in amino acids: CASSPLNSGGGGDTQYF. The CDR3 DNA follows: TGTGCCAGCAGTCCTCTTAATAGCGGGGGGGGCGGAGATACGCAGTATTTT.